This entry features one T cell receptor beta chain sequence. This clonotype was seen many times. It has no known antigen specificity. No base qualities exist here, and no much larger clone lies one base off it. These data are taken from a study of Graves' ophthalmopathy and Graves' hyperthyroidism (dated by TCRdb to the late 2010s). As for the study more broadly: Peripheral blood was collected before any treatment was given, at the time of initial diagnosis. TCR beta repertoire signatures were used to distinguish Graves' ophthalmopathy from Graves' hyperthyroidism and to predict progression to ophthalmopathy. In total, approximately 130 blood samples were TCR-sequenced: around 42 ophthalmopathy, 75 hyperthyroidism and roughly 17 hyperthyroidism-to-ophthalmopathy patients. To explore V-J signatures distinguishing ophthalmopathy from hyperthyroidism, a discovery set of approximately 100 patients (about 41 ophthalmopathy, roughly 60 stable hyperthyroidism) was enrolled. The independent validation cohort included approximately 19 hyperthyroidism patients plus 17 patients who later progressed from hyperthyroidism to ophthalmopathy. In five or six hyperthyroidism patients, T-cell repertoires of thyroid tissue and blood were compared. After sampling, hyperthyroidism patients received methimazole starting at 30 mg daily, and ophthalmopathy patients received high-dose intravenous methylprednisolone.

TCR beta CDR3 regions were amplified from RNA transcripts for repertoire sequencing. The first round was an RT-PCR using HTBI primers with the Qiagen OneStep RT-PCR kit, and this first round was followed by a second-round multiplex PCR, then size selection and purification. The libraries underwent paired-end sequencing with 100 bp reads on an Illumina HiSeq2000. The authors' analysis ran thus. Reads were processed with SOAPnuke, discarding reads with adapters, uncalled bases, mean Phred below 15, or no exact constant-primer or identifier match. COPE v1.2.5 was used to merge the high-quality paired reads. Each unique nucleotide sequence was treated as a clonotype, and MiTCR v1.1 was used to align the clonotypes to the IMGT TRB V, D and J references. The analysis was limited to V-J combinations with a frequency above 0.0001, which together covered 99% to 99.2% of repertoires. A TCR clonal expansion and chaos score per V-J combination was defined as the ratio of F50 clonal expansion to chaos observed in the TCRdist matrix. Welch's t-statistics and random forest were used to narrow the features down to 10 to 15 V-J combinations, which were then fed into a naive Bayes classifier. Thyroid-blood repertoire similarity was quantified with the Morisita-Horn index. TCRdb took the public reads, trimmed them with fastp at Q25, ran MiXCR for clone calling and kept in-frame beta chains. Rows are unified per CDR3 protein, each entry keeping the most common DNA and genes. None of the V and J calls come from the authors' own analysis; TCRdb made them. This sample is represented by tens of thousands of distinct CDR3 sequences; less than 65% of them were singletons. The ten largest clonotypes hold 4.7% of the sample.

The paper's findings and limits, for the study overall: The 13-signature model separated ophthalmopathy from stable hyperthyroidism with over 85% sensitivity and 81.08% specificity in cross-validation, and 80%/75% in the test set. Most of the expanded thyroid clonotypes with a frequency above 0.001 were also detected in blood, and it was suggested that the thyroid immune response may be reflected by blood repertoires. In validation, the model predicted ophthalmopathy progression with about 70% sensitivity and around 72% specificity; 12 predicted patients were CT-confirmed with GO in a median of around 6 months. No statistical method was used to set the sample size in advance, and the investigators knew which group each participant was assigned to.

The ophthalmopathy patients had moderately to severely active disease, with a Clinical Activity Score of 3 or higher, a NOSPECS grade of 4 or higher, and a disease duration of less than 3 months. Patients were excluded if they had other autoimmune diseases, uncontrolled infections, pregnancy or lactation. Diagnosis relied on clinical symptoms, serum thyroxine, TRAb, thyroid ultrasound and orbital computed tomography. PBMCs were isolated from approximately 10 ml of fresh peripheral blood by Ficoll-Paque density gradient centrifugation. Total RNA was extracted using Trizol reagent, and RNA quality was checked on an Agilent 2100 Bioanalyzer. From the germline V gene, CDR1 is MNHNS and CDR2 is SASEGT. The CDR3 runs 15 residues from the cysteine to the phenylalanine. Only CDR3 DNA is held: 45 bases, read in frame from base 1. The V end loses 6 bases and the J end loses 0 bases, and a stretch of 11 bases separates them.

Material for sequencing was peripheral blood. This clonotype was sampled from an adult woman with Graves' ophthalmopathy. Recombination connected TRBV6-1 to TRBJ2-2; possibly the D gene is TRBD1, per 6 matching bases. The nucleotide sequence reads as follows: TGTGCCAGCAGCATCAGGGGCACGAACACCGGGGAGCTGTTTTTT. This codes for CASSIRGTNTGELFF.